The source of this T cell receptor beta chain is a study of PD-1 blockade in classical Hodgkin lymphoma. General observations from the study: When set against healthy donors, newly diagnosed patients were reported to show lower baseline TCR diversity.

Time point denoted: newly diagnosed, previously untreated cHL patient sample. Investigators obtained CD8+ T cells from thawed PBMCs by magnetic negative selection. Untreated, newly diagnosed classical Hodgkin lymphoma PBMCs were comparators. Remarks on this clone: Its antigen is not known.

The assay was immunoSEQ multiplex PCR, and TCRdb's table has in-frame clones only and misses some. The sample comprises about 14,000 clones, over 80% of which are singletons, and roughly 6% rests with the top ten. The sequence came from a human donor with classical Hodgkin lymphoma. The material sequenced was CD8+ T cells from blood.

CDR3 amino acids: CASSLSYPSYEQYV. The CDR3 nucleotides are TGTGCCAGCAGTTTATCCTACCCCAGCTACGAGCAGTACGTC. The rearrangement uses TRBV27 and TRBJ2-7; D remains ambiguous. Trimming removed 0 bases at V and 3 bases at J, with 9 bases between. This CDR3 has 14 amino acids. CDR1 is MNHEY, CDR2 SMNVEV, per germline (reference sequence).